The rows below give T cell receptor beta chains drawn from one sample of a study of molecular identifiers for immune sequencing clone quantification. TCRdb reprocessed the PCR reads with MiXCR, giving one entry per CDR3 protein. This table has about 330,000 distinct CDR3 sequences, roughly a quarter appearing once. Sequenced: naive CD8+ T cells from blood, with Jurkat cell RNA spiked in. These TCRs come from a human donor in good health. Some libraries in this study had Jurkat cell RNA spiked in. The CDR3 runs from the conserved cysteine through the conserved F or W. Fields, in order: CDR3 length, D gene, V gene, clone size, J gene, CDR3 DNA, CDR3 protein. The D gene is left open where the match is weak. Where a row states a size, it is once, few, many or the class of an expanded clone; other rows omit it.

18	-	TRBV5-1	-	TRBJ2-7	TGCGCCAGCAGCCCAAATATCGACGGCGTGAGGATGTCGAGGGAGCAGTACTTC	CASSPNIDGVRMSREQYF
14	TRBD1	TRBV6-2/TRBV6-3	-	TRBJ2-7	TGTGCCAGCAGACAGGGGCGCCGCCTATACGAGCAGTACTTC	CASRQGRRLYEQYF
14	-	TRBV7-7	-	TRBJ2-2	TGTGCCAGCAGCCCTTCGCGGGACACCGGGGAGCTGTTTTTT	CASSPSRDTGELFF
14	TRBD1	TRBV11-3	few	TRBJ2-5	TGTGCCAGCAGCGCCCGGGACAGCGAAGAGACCCAGTACTTC	CASSARDSEETQYF
19	TRBD2	TRBV4-1	-	TRBJ2-7	TGCGCCAGCAGCCAAGACGTAGGGCTAGCGGGGGCCTATACCTACGAGCAGTACTTC	CASSQDVGLAGAYTYEQYF
14	TRBD1	TRBV27	-	TRBJ1-5	TGTGCCAGCAGTTTTGGCAGGGGGTATCAGCCCCAGCATTTT	CASSFGRGYQPQHF
15	TRBD1	TRBV9	many	TRBJ2-5	TGTGCCAGCAGCGAGGGGACAGGTGAAAAAGAGACCCAGTACTTC	CASSEGTGEKETQYF
13	-	TRBV30	few	TRBJ2-3	TGTGCCTGGAGTCGGCACAGCACAGATACGCAGTATTTT	CAWSRHSTDTQYF
15	-	TRBV5-1	once	TRBJ1-1	TGCGCCCGCCGCTTGCCCGGATTGGGGCCCACTGCAGCTTTCTTT	CARRLPGLGPTAAFF
14	-	TRBV6-2/TRBV6-3	few	TRBJ1-5	TGTGCCAGCAGTTACCTAGGGCCGAATCAGCCCCAGCATTTT	CASSYLGPNQPQHF
15	-	TRBV2	many	TRBJ2-7	TGTGCCAGCAGTGAAGTCTCGGCAGTCTCCTACGAGCAGTACTTC	CASSEVSAVSYEQYF
14	-	TRBV7-6	-	TRBJ2-3	TGTGCCACCCTCGCGAGGGACGGGACAGATACGCAGTATTTT	CATLARDGTDTQYF
17	TRBD1	TRBV7-2	-	TRBJ2-3	TGTGCCAGCAGCACAAGGGACAGGACCCCAGGCACAGATACGCAGTATTTT	CASSTRDRTPGTDTQYF
16	-	TRBV4-1	-	TRBJ2-2	TGCGCCAGCAGCCAAGATAGCAAGGGGAACACCGGGAAGCTGTTTTTT	CASSQDSKGNTGKLFF
15	TRBD1	TRBV5-1	many	TRBJ2-1	TGCGCCAGCAGCTCCGGGACAGGGCTTAACAATGAGCAGTTCTTC	CASSSGTGLNNEQFF
14	-	TRBV7-9	few	TRBJ2-7	TGTGCCAGCAGCACCGGGACAATCCTCTACGAGCAGTACTTC	CASSTGTILYEQYF
14	-	TRBV3-1	-	TRBJ2-7	TGTGCCAGCAGCCAAAGTCCGGGACCCTACGAGCAGTACTTC	CASSQSPGPYEQYF
13	-	TRBV7-6	few	TRBJ2-1	TGTGCCAGCAGCCCCACAGGGGGGGATGAGCAGTTCTTC	CASSPTGGDEQFF
15	-	TRBV28	-	TRBJ1-5	TGTGCCAGCAGTTTTGGAGGGGTCGGTGGGCAGCCCCAGCATTTT	CASSFGGVGGQPQHF
15	TRBD2	TRBV12-3/TRBV12-4	many	TRBJ2-4	TGTGCCAGCAGTTATAGCGGGATTACCAAAAACATTCAGTACTTC	CASSYSGITKNIQYF
15	TRBD2	TRBV2	few	TRBJ2-5	TGTGCCAGCAGCGGGACTAGCGGGAGTTGGGAGACCCAGTACTTC	CASSGTSGSWETQYF
19	-	TRBV4-1	few	TRBJ2-1	TGCGCCAGCAGCCAAGAATTTCCCTTGGCAGGAGACGCCTACAATGAGCAGTTCTTC	CASSQEFPLAGDAYNEQFF
16	-	TRBV7-9	many	TRBJ1-5	TGTGCCAGCAGCCCAGTCTCCGTCGATCCGAATCAGCCCCAGCATTTT	CASSPVSVDPNQPQHF
15	-	TRBV25-1	few	TRBJ2-7	TGTGCCAGCCAGGGTCCAGGGGTCGGATCCTACGAGCAGTACTTC	CASQGPGVGSYEQYF
18	-	TRBV7-9	few	TRBJ1-1	TGTGCCAGCAGCTTAGTGATACGGCAGGGTATATTGAACACTGAAGCTTTCTTT	CASSLVIRQGILNTEAFF
14	-	TRBV30	many	TRBJ1-5	TGTGCCTGGACCCCCGGGCCCTCTGGACAGCCCCAGCATTTT	CAWTPGPSGQPQHF
15	-	TRBV5-4	many	TRBJ2-3	TGTGCCAGCAGCCCCGCATGGGGGAGCGGCGATACGCAGTATTTT	CASSPAWGSGDTQYF
15	-	TRBV9	few	TRBJ2-7	TGTGCCAGCAGCCTCGACGGACGGCGCGGGGACGAGCAGTACTTC	CASSLDGRRGDEQYF
14	-	TRBV3-1	many	TRBJ1-5	TGTGCCAGCAGCCAGGGGGCGGTGAATCAGCCCCAGCATTTT	CASSQGAVNQPQHF
11	-	TRBV20-1	few	TRBJ2-7	TGCAGTGCTAAGCGGGTGGCCGAGCAGTACTTC	CSAKRVAEQYF
15	TRBD2	TRBV20-1	few	TRBJ2-7	TGCAGTGCTAGAGATGAGCTAGCGGGGGGTTACGGGCAGTACTTC	CSARDELAGGYGQYF
14	-	TRBV12-3/TRBV12-4	-	TRBJ1-1	TGTGCCAGCAGTGCCGGGTCCCTTGCCGGTGAAGCTTTCTTT	CASSAGSLAGEAFF
12	-	TRBV30	-	TRBJ2-7	TGTGCCTGGAGTCAGGGGTCTTTGGAGCAGTACTTC	CAWSQGSLEQYF
10	-	TRBV2	-	TRBJ2-7	TGTGCCAGCAGTGAGTTCGAGCAGTACTTC	CASSEFEQYF
16	-	TRBV7-3	few	TRBJ2-3	TGTGCCAGCAGCTCCGGCATTAGTGCCGGGTGGGATACGCAGTATTTT	CASSSGISAGWDTQYF